This T cell receptor beta chain was recovered during a study of blood T cell repertoires in COVID-19. As for the study in general: T cells, B-cell-depleted T cells, or PBMCs provided the cDNA or gDNA that served as material.

Enrolled through a virtual design, the participants were between 18 and 89 years of age and came from about two dozen US areas. Participant-given clinical history determined each cohort assignment. In the original processing: Using reference gene primer amplification, nucleated cell counts were estimated. TCRdb keeps only in-frame clones here, not all; method: immunoSEQ multiplex PCR. The V and J calls and clone size come from that table; D and trimming were worked out from the DNA. This table holds 280,000 or so clones, around 90% found once. The length of the CDR3 is 16 residues. V was pared by 5 bases and J by 2 bases, with 6 bases of the junction left unmatched. Germline V CDR1 and CDR2: LNHDA, SQIVND (reference sequence).

The TCR sequence derives from a woman under 30 with acute COVID-19. The chain has TRBV19 and TRBJ1-6; the match to TRBD1 covers 7 bases. The specimen was PBMCs or T cells enriched from blood (not recorded which). CDR3 nucleotides: TGTGCCAGTAGTCTCCGGACAGGAGCCTATAATTCACCCCTCCACTTT. This gives the protein CASSLRTGAYNSPLHF.